This T cell receptor (beta chain) originates from a study of Graves' ophthalmopathy and Graves' hyperthyroidism. Study-wide results and caveats: Ophthalmopathy could be told apart from stable hyperthyroidism by a 13-signature model (about 88% sensitivity, about 80% specificity).

Clinical symptoms and serum thyroxine were used for diagnosis; TRAb, thyroid ultrasound and orbital computed tomography were also relied on. Details on this clonotype: As yet, its antigen is unknown.

RNA transcripts served as template for amplifying TCR beta CDR3 sequences. HTBI primers served in a first-round RT-PCR, which a second-round multiplex PCR followed. TCRdb re-analysed the multiplex PCR reads in MiXCR, keeping a single row per CDR3 protein. The sample includes approximately 1.2 million distinct CDR3 sequences, about two fifths of them seen just once. CDR1 is ENHRY, CDR2 SYGVKD, per germline. The CDR3 is made up of 15 amino acids. V was shortened by 0 bases and J by 5 bases, with 13 bases between the two germline ends. The V call is TRBV10-3, the J call TRBJ1-2; D uncertain. Source material: peripheral blood or thyroid tissue (not recorded which). This TCR came from an adult man with Graves' hyperthyroidism. The DNA of the CDR3 is TGTGCCATCAGTGAGTCGAAGAGTGAAGCTTATGGCTACACCTTC. This codes for CAISESKSEAYGYTF.